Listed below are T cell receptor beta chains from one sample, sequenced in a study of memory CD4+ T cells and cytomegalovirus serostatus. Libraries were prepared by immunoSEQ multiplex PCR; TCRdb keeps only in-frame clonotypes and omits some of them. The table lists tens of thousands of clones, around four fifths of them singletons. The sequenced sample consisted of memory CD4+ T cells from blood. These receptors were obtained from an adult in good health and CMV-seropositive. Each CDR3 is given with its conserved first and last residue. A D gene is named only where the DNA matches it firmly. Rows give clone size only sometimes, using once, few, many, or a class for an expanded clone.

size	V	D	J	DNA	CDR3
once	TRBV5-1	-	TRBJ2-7	TGCGCCAGCAGCTTTAGACTGGGTCCGACGCAAAGAGGCGAGCAGTACTTC	CASSFRLGPTQRGEQYF
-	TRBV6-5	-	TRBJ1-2	TGTGCCAGCATCCCGGGCCGGAACTATGGCTACACCTTC	CASIPGRNYGYTF
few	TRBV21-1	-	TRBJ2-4	TGTGCCAGCAGCAAAGGCATCGGACAGGTAGCCATTCACGCCAAAAACATTCAGTACTTC	CASSKGIGQVAIHAKNIQYF
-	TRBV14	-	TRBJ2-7	TGTGCCAGCAGCCCCGGACTATCCTACGAGCAGTACTTC	CASSPGLSYEQYF
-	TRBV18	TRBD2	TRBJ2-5	TGTGCCAGCTCACCGCCTAACCTGGGAGGGATTGGGACCCAGTACTTC	CASSPPNLGGIGTQYF
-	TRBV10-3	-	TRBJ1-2	TGTGCCATCAGTGAAGGCCAGCTAGGCTATGGCTACACCTTC	CAISEGQLGYGYTF
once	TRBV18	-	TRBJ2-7	TGTGCCAGCTCACCACCCGGGAATAGGTACGAGCAGTACTTC	CASSPPGNRYEQYF
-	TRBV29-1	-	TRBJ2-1	TGCAGCGTTGAAAAGGGGGGGTCCTACAATGAGCAGTTCTTC	CSVEKGGSYNEQFF
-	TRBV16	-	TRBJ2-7	TGTGCCAGCAGCCAATCTAACTACGAGCAGTACTTC	CASSQSNYEQYF
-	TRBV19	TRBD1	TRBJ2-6	TGTGCCACCCAACAGGGGACTGGGGCCAACGTCCTGACTTTC	CATQQGTGANVLTF
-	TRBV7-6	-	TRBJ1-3	TGTGCCAGCAGCTCTAGCACGAGCTCTGGAAACACCATATATTTT	CASSSSTSSGNTIYF
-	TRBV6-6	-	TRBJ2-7	TGTGCCACTAGGGGGGAAACCTACGAGCAGTACTTC	CATRGETYEQYF
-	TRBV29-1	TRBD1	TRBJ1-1	TGCAGCGCCGGGACAGGGGGGAACACTGAAGCTTTCTTT	CSAGTGGNTEAFF
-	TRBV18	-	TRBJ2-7	TGTGCCAGCTCACCATTTGAGGGGGGTTACGAGCAGTACTTC	CASSPFEGGYEQYF
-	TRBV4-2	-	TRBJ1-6	TGTGCCAGCAGCCAAGATCCCCGCAACAAGGGGGATAATTCACCCCTCCACTTT	CASSQDPRNKGDNSPLHF
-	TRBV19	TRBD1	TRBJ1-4	TGTGCCAGTAGTCCTCCCCGGGACAGGGGGCGGATTGGAGAAAAACTGTTTTTT	CASSPPRDRGRIGEKLFF
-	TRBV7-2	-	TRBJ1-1	TGTGCCAGCAGCTTAGTCCTCCGGGAAGCTTTCTTT	CASSLVLREAFF
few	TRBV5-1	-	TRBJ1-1	TGCGCCAGCAGCTTGAGGTGGAGGGATGAAGCTTTCTTT	CASSLRWRDEAFF
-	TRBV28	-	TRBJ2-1	TGTGCCAGCAGCCGGGCCTACAATGAGCAGTTCTTC	CASSRAYNEQFF
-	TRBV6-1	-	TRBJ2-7	TGTGCCAGCAGTGAAACAGGGTCCGGCTACGAGCAGTACTTC	CASSETGSGYEQYF
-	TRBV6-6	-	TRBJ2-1	TGTGCCAGCAGTTACGACAGGACTCGCGAGCAGTTCTTC	CASSYDRTREQFF
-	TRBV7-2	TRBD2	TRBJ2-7	TGTGCCAGCAGCCAAGCGGGGGGGCCCTACGAGCAGTACTTC	CASSQAGGPYEQYF
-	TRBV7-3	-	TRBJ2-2	TGTGCCAGCAGCTCTCAACCGTCTTCTTCCGGGGAGCTGTTTTTT	CASSSQPSSSGELFF
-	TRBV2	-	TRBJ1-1	TGTGCCAGCAGCCTTCAACCCGACACTGAAGCTTTCTTT	CASSLQPDTEAFF
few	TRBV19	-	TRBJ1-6	TGTGCCGTCGGGGAGGCTTTTGATTCACCCCTCCACTTT	CAVGEAFDSPLHF
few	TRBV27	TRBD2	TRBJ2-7	TGTGCCAGCCCCCGACCGGGACTAGCGGGAGGGGGTGCTTACGAGCAGTACTTC	CASPRPGLAGGGAYEQYF
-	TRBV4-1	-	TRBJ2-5	TGCGCCAGCAGCCAAGAACGGGAGACCCAGTACTTC	CASSQERETQYF
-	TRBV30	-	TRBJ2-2	TGTGCCTGGAGTGTACGGGGGACGGTGAACACCGGGGAGCTGTTTTTT	CAWSVRGTVNTGELFF
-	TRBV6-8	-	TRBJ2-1	TGTGCCAGCAGTTCCCTCCGGGCAGGGTTTCTGGTGAATGAGCAGTTCTTC	CASSSLRAGFLVNEQFF
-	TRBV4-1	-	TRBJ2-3	TGCGCCAGCAGCCAGGTCCTCACTTGGGAGCGGACAGATACGCAGTATTTT	CASSQVLTWERTDTQYF